These 9 T cell receptor beta chains were sequenced from one sample in a study of shared clonotypes between healthy human individuals. Sequencing was performed with immunoSEQ multiplex PCR; in TCRdb, only in-frame clones are kept and a portion is missing. The table has almost 750,000 clones, about two thirds seen once. Input material: memory CD4+ T cells sorted from blood. Subset reported: CD45RA-negative fraction. Receptors originate from a woman aged 30 to 39 in good health.

This clone was picked up one time. The rearrangement joins TRBV6-5 to TRBJ1-1; D gene uncertain. The germline V gene has CDR1 MNHEY and CDR2 SVGAGI. With 4 bases removed from V and 5 bases from J, the gap between germline ends came to 17 bases. This CDR3 has 15 residues. The CDR3 sequence is CASSWTFTRITEAFF. The DNA of the CDR3 is TGTGCCAGCAGTTGGACTTTCACTAGAATAACTGAAGCTTTCTTT.

V usage is TRBV28 and J usage is TRBJ2-5; 7 bases match TRBD2. Germline-derived CDR1 and CDR2 are MDHEN and SYDVKM. Trimming removed 6 bases from V and 1 base from J; junction bases left unmatched: 8. This CDR3 has 15 residues. CDR3 coding DNA: TGTGCCAGCAGCCGCGCGGGAGCGGGCCAAGAGACCCAGTACTTC. It is translated as CASSRAGAGQETQYF.

On this clone: A junction end diverges from the germline sequence, so it may reflect a read error. The chain couples TRBV29-1 to TRBJ1-1; TRBD1 is a possible D gene (5 bases). This CDR3 is 11 amino acids long. CDR1 and CDR2 (germline): SQVTM, ANQGSEA. The CDR3 nucleotides are TGCAGCGCCAATTGGGGGACTGCCAAAAGATTT. Translation gives CSANWGTAKRF.

In this sample, this clone turned up a few times. This rearrangement joins TRBV2 to TRBJ2-5; 9 bases agree with TRBD2. V shed 3 bases and J 4 bases; nucleotides not matched to a gene: 6. The germline CDR1 and CDR2 sequences are SNHLY and FYNNEI. The CDR3 length is 15 residues. This chain's CDR3 is CASSDGSGSSETQYF. CDR3 nucleotides: TGTGCCAGCAGTGACGGTAGCGGGAGCTCAGAGACCCAGTACTTC.

The chain couples TRBV12-1 to TRBJ2-4; the table's TRBD2 call for D was not verified on the DNA. TRBV12-1 is an annotated pseudogene. The CDR3 extends over 18 amino acids. DNA for the CDR3: TGTGCCAGCAGCTTTGAAGTCATGTGGGCCCCTCCGGGGGACATTCAGTACTTC. Protein product: CASSFEVMWAPPGDIQYF.

This sequence joins TRBV27 and TRBJ1-6; D perhaps matches TRBD1 (6 bases). This CDR3 is 15 amino acids long. Germline V lookup: CDR1 MNHEY, CDR2 SMNVEV (reference sequence). The germline V and J ends were trimmed by 4 bases and 9 bases, with 16 bases remaining between them. As DNA, the CDR3 is TGTGCCAGCAGTTCCGACAGGCTTTCCGTTTCACCCCTCCACTTT. It specifies CASSSDRLSVSPLHF.

This clone was observed at least ten times. The chain uses TRBV2 and TRBJ2-7; TRBD1 might be the D (5 bases). V lost 9 bases to trimming and J lost 3 bases, with 21 bases between them. Per germline, CDR1 SNHLY and CDR2 FYNNEI. This CDR3 is 15 amino acids long. CDR3 nucleotide sequence: TGTGCCAGTCCAGGAAGGGGCGCATCCGACTACGAGCAGTACTTC. Translated: CASPGRGASDYEQYF.

The genes are TRBV4-1 and TRBJ2-1; 11 bases are a match to TRBD2. The germline V gene encodes CDR1 MGHRA and CDR2 YSYEKL. The CDR3 length is 15 residues. V shed 4 bases and J 9 bases; nucleotides not matched to a gene: 8. The CDR3 sequence: CASSLRGGTSGEQFF. The CDR3 DNA reads as TGCGCCAGCAGCCTTAGAGGGGGGACTAGCGGTGAGCAGTTCTTC.

This rearrangement joins TRBV5-4 to TRBJ2-3, with 9 positions matching TRBD2. CDR3 length: 15 amino acids. V lost 7 bases to trimming and J lost 5 bases; unmatched junction nucleotides: 11. The germline gives CDR1 SGHNT, CDR2 YYREEE (reference sequence). The CDR3 DNA sequence: TGTGCCAGCCCTCTTGGGCGGGAGGGGGTAGATACGCAGTATTTT. This encodes CASPLGREGVDTQYF.